This T cell receptor (beta chain) was found in a study of cytomegalovirus exposure and HLA in healthy donors. The CDR3 runs 14 residues. Per the germline V gene, CDR1 is MGHDK and CDR2 is SYGVNS. The V and J ends lost 3 bases and 0 bases respectively, with 8 bases between them. It was with 60 Vbeta and 13 Jbeta primers that the PCR ran. Generated by immunoSEQ multiplex PCR, the TCRdb table keeps only in-frame clones and is missing some. This sample contains 120,000 to 150,000 clones. Sequencing input: PBMCs. The rearrangement links TRBV25-1 to TRBJ1-2; D not certain. The receptor was derived from a man in his forties or fifties in good health and CMV-seronegative. The CDR3 reads CASSDLQSNYGYTF. The CDR3 coding sequence is TGTGCCAGCAGTGATTTACAGTCTAACTATGGCTACACCTTC.